This T cell receptor beta chain originates from a study of blood T cell repertoires in COVID-19 (dated by TCRdb to 2019 to 2021). General notes on the study: Collaborator samples came from the United States, Italy and Spain and covered acute and convalescent phases of COVID-19. Sample metadata almost always included a de-identified subject ID, COVID-19 status, age in years and sex. A freely available public database, intended as a resource for researchers studying the immune response to SARS-CoV-2, is where the repertoires were released. The material from the prospective study consisted of cDNA or gDNA derived from T cells, B-cell-depleted T cells, or PBMCs. The dataset comprised deeply sampled blood TCRbeta repertoires from subjects exposed to, actively infected with, or recovered from COVID-19. Where HLA class I and class II types were available, the types were taken from metadata supplied by the sample provider, not from assay-based typing. The samples were drawn from two sources: the first 160 participants of the ongoing ImmuneRACE study, and 1,000 to 1,500 subjects contributed by 6 global collaborators.

The paper as a whole reports these results and caveats: The amount of clinical and demographic metadata varied by source and participant and was provided uncurated.

In the prospective study, participants were about 18 to 100 years old, resided in 25 or so geographic areas of the United States, and were enrolled through a virtual design. To assign participants to cohorts, the prospective study relied on clinical history that participants themselves reported in a screening survey and a study questionnaire. Mobile phlebotomists in the prospective study collected whole blood, serum and a nasopharyngeal or oropharyngeal swab from every participant. Additional blood draws and questionnaires over an approximately two-month period could optionally be provided by prospective study participants. Before DNA extraction, prospective study blood samples were shipped either frozen or at room temperature. Regarding this clone: Its binding antigen is unknown. Per-base quality was not reported, and no clone a single base away is much larger than it.

The immunoSEQ Assay, a bias-controlled multiplex PCR, was used to amplify TCRbeta CDR3 regions from genomic DNA. In the original analysis: Nucleated cell counts per sample were estimated from amplification of reference gene primers within the assay. Sequence reads were collapsed and filtered to measure the absolute abundance of every unique TCRbeta CDR3 rearrangement. For each sample, productive Simpson clonality was calculated as the square root of Simpson's diversity index across productive rearrangements. TCRdb took this table from immuneACCESS and kept in-frame rearrangements with V and J called. Such tables lack part of the clones; where checked against another copy, unresolved V genes explain under half of the gap, and the rest is unexplained. D and trimming come from the DNA, and the V and J calls and clone size come from that table. The sample profile shows hundreds of thousands of clones; roughly 86% of them were found once. The ten biggest clones cover around 3% of the sample.

Sequencing used PBMCs or T cells enriched from blood (not recorded which). The TCR originated in a woman in her thirties or forties with acute COVID-19.

The CDR3 protein is CASSPRRLRDSSYEQYF. The DNA is as follows: TGTGCCAGCAGTCCACGACGCCTTAGGGACTCCTCCTACGAGCAGTACTTC. The chain is assembled from TRBV27 and TRBJ2-7; TRBD2 is a possible D gene, resting on 6 matching bases. CDR1 and CDR2 are read off the germline V gene (reference sequence) as MNHEY and SMNVEV. The CDR3 has 17 amino acids, counting the end cysteine and phenylalanine. The retained sequence is limited to the CDR3, 51 bases, with the frame set at the first base. A distance of 20 bases separates the germline ends of V and J, which lose 5 bases and 0 bases respectively.